This T cell receptor beta chain originates from a study of blood T cell repertoires in COVID-19. About the research overall: T cells, B-cell-depleted T cells, or PBMCs provided the cDNA or gDNA that served as material.

Authors' processing steps: Reference gene primer amplification gave nucleated cell count estimates. Some clones are missing from TCRdb's copy, which holds only in-frame ones; the method was immunoSEQ multiplex PCR. V and J calls and clone size are copied from that table; D and trimming were computed from the DNA. Here the sample spans under 30,000 clones, roughly 94% being singletons. This CDR3 spans 18 amino acids. The V and J ends lost 3 bases and 0 bases respectively, with 16 bases between them. From germline, CDR1 is SGHDT and CDR2 YYEEEE. The specimen sequenced was peripheral blood. This chain connects TRBV5-6 to TRBJ2-6, with D perhaps matching TRBD1 (6 bases). This TCR came from a human donor with active COVID-19. The donor label of this sample is uncertain. Written as DNA, the CDR3 is TGTGCCAGCAGCTCCACCGGGACATACCGCTCTGGGGCCAACGTCCTGACTTTC. Translating it yields CASSSTGTYRSGANVLTF.